The present T cell receptor (beta chain) was sequenced within a study of CD8+ T cells in alopecia areata. Study-level background: Treated patients were dosed with oral tofacitinib, taking 5 to 10 mg twice daily. Treatment ran 6 to 18 months, with 6 months of follow-up afterward.

As to this clone: Its matching antigen is unknown.

CDR1 is LGHNA, CDR2 YSLEER, per germline. CDR3 size: 15 residues. V trimming: 4 bases; J trimming: 5 bases; junction bases outside the gene matches: 4. Extracted RNA was reverse transcribed into cDNA, the sequencing template. Produced via immunoSEQ multiplex PCR; TCRdb's table is partial and in-frame only. The sample has 150,000 to 200,000 clones, about three fifths seen once; the top ten hold about 1.3%. Treatment of the sample: oral pan-JAK inhibitor, 5-10 mg twice daily. Findings and limits, study-wide: Affected lesional scalp, above all in alopecia totalis/universalis, was more clonal than normal scalp. Scalp samples also yield sequences from resident alphabeta T cells of normal skin.

The receptor comes from a human donor with alopecia areata. The V gene is TRBV4-3, the J gene TRBJ2-2, with 10 bases identical to TRBD1. Source: CD4+ T cells sorted from blood, taken around week 50, from a patient treated with tofacitinib. CDR3 loop: CASSRGTGVTGELFF. CDR3 nucleotides: TGCGCCAGCAGCCGAGGGACAGGGGTTACCGGGGAGCTGTTTTTT.